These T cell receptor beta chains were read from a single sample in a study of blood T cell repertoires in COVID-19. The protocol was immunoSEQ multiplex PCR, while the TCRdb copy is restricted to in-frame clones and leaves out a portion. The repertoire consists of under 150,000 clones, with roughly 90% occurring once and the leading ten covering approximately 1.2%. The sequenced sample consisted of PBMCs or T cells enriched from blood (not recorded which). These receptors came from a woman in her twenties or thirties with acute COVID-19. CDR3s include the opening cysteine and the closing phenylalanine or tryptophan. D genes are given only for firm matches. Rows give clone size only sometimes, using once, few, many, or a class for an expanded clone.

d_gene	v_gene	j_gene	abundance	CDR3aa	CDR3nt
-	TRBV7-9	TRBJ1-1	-	CASSLDPRTEAFF	TGTGCCAGCAGCTTAGACCCGAGGACTGAAGCTTTCTTT
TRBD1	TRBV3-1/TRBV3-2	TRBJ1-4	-	CASSRNRGANEKLFF	TGTGCCAGCAGCCGAAACAGGGGTGCTAATGAAAAACTGTTTTTT
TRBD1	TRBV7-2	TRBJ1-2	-	CASSLAGTGVNYGYTF	TGTGCCAGCAGCTTGGCCGGGACAGGGGTTAACTATGGCTACACCTTC
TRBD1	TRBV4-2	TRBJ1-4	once	CASSPLGQGEKEKLFF	TGTGCCAGCAGCCCGTTAGGACAGGGTGAGAAGGAAAAACTGTTTTTT
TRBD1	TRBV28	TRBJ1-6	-	CASSSFPGQGYSPLHF	TGTGCCAGCAGCTCTTTCCCGGGACAGGGATACTCACCCCTCCACTTT
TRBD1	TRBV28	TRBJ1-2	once	CASSLGATGGRSGYTF	TGTGCCAGCAGTTTGGGGGCGACAGGGGGCCGCTCTGGCTACACCTTC
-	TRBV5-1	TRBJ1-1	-	CASSLSGSDTEAFF	TGCGCCAGCAGCTTGTCAGGGTCGGACACTGAAGCTTTCTTT
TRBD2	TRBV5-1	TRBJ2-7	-	CASSFGPSGSEQYF	TGCGCCAGCAGCTTTGGTCCTAGCGGGAGCGAGCAGTACTTC
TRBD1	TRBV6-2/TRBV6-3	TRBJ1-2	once	CASSLQGNYGYTF	TGTGCCAGCAGCCTACAGGGGAACTATGGCTACACCTTC
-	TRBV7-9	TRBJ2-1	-	CASSFGGPSYNEQFF	TGTGCCAGCAGCTTCGGCGGGCCTTCCTACAATGAGCAGTTCTTC
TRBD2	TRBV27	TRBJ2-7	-	CASSLTSGEFGYEQYF	TGTGCCAGCAGTTTAACTAGCGGGGAGTTTGGTTACGAGCAGTACTTC
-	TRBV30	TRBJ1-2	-	CAWSVSSVYSYTF	TGTGCCTGGAGTGTAAGCTCGGTATATAGCTACACCTTC
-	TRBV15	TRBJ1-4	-	CATSRGLEGINEKLFF	TGTGCCACCAGCAGAGGATTGGAGGGTATTAATGAAAAACTGTTTTTT
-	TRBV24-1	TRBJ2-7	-	CATSATGAGSEQYF	TGTGCCACCAGTGCAACGGGAGCCGGCAGCGAGCAGTACTTC
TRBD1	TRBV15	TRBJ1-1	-	CATSGGGRGGRTEAFF	TGTGCCACCAGCGGGGGAGGACGAGGGGGCAGAACTGAAGCTTTCTTT
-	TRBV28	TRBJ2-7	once	CASSSPGLTYEQYF	TGTGCCAGCAGTTCACCGGGACTTACTTACGAGCAGTACTTC
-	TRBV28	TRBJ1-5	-	CASTTGPTRPQHF	TGTGCCAGCACCACGGGTCCCACCCGGCCCCAGCATTTT
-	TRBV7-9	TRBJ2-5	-	CASSTRTQETQYF	TGTGCCAGCAGCACCCGGACTCAAGAGACCCAGTACTTC
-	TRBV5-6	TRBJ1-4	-	CASSLAQKEKLFF	TGTGCCAGCAGCTTGGCCCAGAAAGAAAAACTGTTTTTT